The rows below give T cell receptor beta chains drawn from one sample of a study of early T cells in non-severe SARS-CoV-2 infection. TCRdb used MiXCR to reprocess the 5' RACE reads, holding one entry per CDR3 protein. Here the sample spans 20,000 to 25,000 distinct CDR3 sequences, less than 7.5% being singletons. The source was whole blood, collected at baseline. The receptors stem from an adult who was a healthcare worker with PCR-confirmed SARS-CoV-2 infection or an uninfected control (not recorded which). Both conserved end residues are part of each CDR3. A D gene is named only where the DNA matches it firmly. A clone size is listed for some rows: how often the clone was seen (once, few, many), or a class if it is expanded.

>-|TRBJ2-5|TRBV13|TRBD1
TGTGCCAGCAGCCCGACCAGGGGGCGCCGAGAGACCCAGTACTTC
CASSPTRGRRETQYF
>few|TRBJ2-7|TRBV7-2|TRBD2
TGTGCCAGCAGCCGACTAGCGGGGGGGCAAGAGCAGTACTTC
CASSRLAGGQEQYF
>many|TRBJ1-2|TRBV6-6|TRBD1
TGTGCCAGCACTGGGACAGGTCGCACCTTC
CASTGTGRTF
>-|TRBJ1-5|TRBV6-6|-
TGTGCCAGCAGTCCACCCTCCGGACCCGGAAATCAGCCCCAGCATTTT
CASSPPSGPGNQPQHF
>few|TRBJ2-3|TRBV7-7|-
TGTGCCAGCAGCTTAGGTTTAAGCAGCACAGATACGCAGTATTTT
CASSLGLSSTDTQYF
>few|TRBJ2-1|TRBV29-1|-
TGCAGCGTTCATTTCTCCTACAATGAGCAGTTCTTC
CSVHFSYNEQFF
>many|TRBJ1-2|TRBV29-1|TRBD1
TGCAGCGTCCGACAGGGGGCTAACTATGGCTACACCTTC
CSVRQGANYGYTF
>-|TRBJ2-7|TRBV5-4|-
TGTGCCAGCAGCCCCCAGAACCCTGCCTGTGAGCAGTACTTC
CASSPQNPACEQYF
>few|TRBJ1-1|TRBV6-1|-
TGTGCCAGCAGTTACAGGGAGGGGAACACTGAAGCTTTCTTT
CASSYREGNTEAFF
>many|TRBJ2-1|TRBV11-1|TRBD1
TGTGCCAGCAGCCGCCCCACAGGGGGTCAACACAATGAGCAGTTCTTC
CASSRPTGGQHNEQFF
>few|TRBJ1-6|TRBV27|-
TGTGCCAGCAGTGCAGGGTTGGTTTCACCCCTCCACTTT
CASSAGLVSPLHF
>few|TRBJ1-3|TRBV12-3/TRBV12-4|-
TGTGCCAGCACCAGGGCGTCTGGAAACACCATATATTTT
CASTRASGNTIYF
>-|TRBJ2-7|TRBV20-1|-
TGCAGTGCTAGGGGCGTGTCGGACTCCGCCTGGGAGCAGTACTTC
CSARGVSDSAWEQYF
>few|TRBJ2-5|TRBV23-1|TRBD2
TGCGCCAGCAGTCAAATGGGAGCGGGGGGAGGAGAGACCCAGTACTTC
CASSQMGAGGGETQYF
>many|TRBJ2-2|TRBV10-3|TRBD1
TGTGCCATCAGTCCGGGACAGGGGGCCGGGGAGCTGTTTTTT
CAISPGQGAGELFF
>few|TRBJ2-1|TRBV5-1|TRBD2
TGCGCCAGCAGCTTTACCAGGATAGCGGGGGATAATGAGCAGTTCTTC
CASSFTRIAGDNEQFF
>few|TRBJ2-5|TRBV12-3/TRBV12-4|-
TGTGCCAGCAGTTTACTACTAGGGACCCAGTACTTC
CASSLLLGTQYF
>few|TRBJ1-2|TRBV20-1|-
TGCAGTGCCTTACAGGAGGCCTATGGCTACACCTTC
CSALQEAYGYTF
>-|TRBJ2-3|TRBV15|TRBD2
TGTGCCACCAGCCAAATTCGGGGCGGGGGGGCGATCACAGATACGCAGTATTTT
CATSQIRGGGAITDTQYF
>few|TRBJ2-5|TRBV6-5|-
TGTGCCAGCAGCCGCCGACGGGCTGAGGAGACCCAGTACTTC
CASSRRRAEETQYF
>many|TRBJ2-1|TRBV7-3|-
TGTGCCAGCAACCTAGGGGGCTCCTACAATGAGCAGTTCTTC
CASNLGGSYNEQFF
>-|TRBJ1-1|TRBV30|-
TGTGCCTGGAGTGGCGGTCAGAACACTGAAGCTTTCTTT
CAWSGGQNTEAFF
>few|TRBJ2-7|TRBV28|-
TGTGCCAGCAGTTTCTCCTCCGGCCAGGGATCCTACGAGCAGTACTTC
CASSFSSGQGSYEQYF
>few|TRBJ2-1|TRBV20-1|TRBD2
TGCAGTGCTAGACTTCTAGCGGGGGGGCAGTCCAATGAGCAGTTCTTC
CSARLLAGGQSNEQFF
>few|TRBJ2-1|TRBV7-8|-
TGTGCCAGCAGCTTAGTCTCTTCTAGGGGGAGGTTCTACAATGAGCAGTTCTTC
CASSLVSSRGRFYNEQFF
>-|TRBJ1-5|TRBV4-3|-
TGCGCCAGCAGCCAAGTTAGTGGGACGGGACAGCCCCAGCATTTT
CASSQVSGTGQPQHF
>few|TRBJ2-4|TRBV2|-
TGTGCCAGCAGCGGAGACCGTCTAGCCAAAAACATTCAGTACTTC
CASSGDRLAKNIQYF
>few|TRBJ2-1|TRBV6-1|-
TGTGCCAGCACCAACGCAGGACTCCAGTTTTTTTATGAGCAGTTCTTC
CASTNAGLQFFYEQFF
>many|TRBJ1-2|TRBV27|TRBD1
TGTGCCAGCAGTTCCCGAGGGGGCGCGAGCGGCTACACCTTC
CASSSRGGASGYTF
>many|TRBJ1-2|TRBV30|-
TGTGCCTGGAGTGTACAAAAGGGAAACTATGGCTACACCTTC
CAWSVQKGNYGYTF
>many|TRBJ2-5|TRBV29-1|-
TGCAGCGCCGAACCCCGGCAGGGGAGGGGCGCAGAGACCCAGTACTTC
CSAEPRQGRGAETQYF
>medium-sized|TRBJ1-6|TRBV7-3|TRBD1
TGTGCCAGCAGCCCGACAGGGGGCTCGTCACCCCTCCACTTT
CASSPTGGSSPLHF
>-|TRBJ2-3|TRBV11-2|TRBD1
TGTGCCAGCAGCAAGGGACAGGGAACAGATACGCAGTATTTT
CASSKGQGTDTQYF
>few|TRBJ2-6|TRBV5-1|-
TGCGCCAGCAGCTTGCTTGACAGTGGGGCTGGGGCCAACGTCCTGACTTTC
CASSLLDSGAGANVLTF
>-|TRBJ2-1|TRBV7-3|-
TGTGCCAGCAGTCTGGATGGGGGATCCAATGAGCAGTTCTTC
CASSLDGGSNEQFF
>many|TRBJ1-1|TRBV20-1|-
TGCAGTGCTAGAGAGGGGGGAGGGCTCGGCACTGAAGCTTTCTTT
CSAREGGGLGTEAFF